Following are 19 T cell receptor beta chains from one sample sequenced in a study of T cell repertoires in cytomegalovirus infection (dated by TCRdb to the late 2010s). TCRdb records Illumina HiSeq 1500 as the sequencer. The public reads were reprocessed in TCRdb via fastp at Q25 and MiXCR, keeping in-frame beta chains. Each entry is one CDR3 protein sequence, shown with its most common DNA and genes. The sample contains over 85,000 distinct CDR3 sequences, approximately 15% of them found a single time. The ten largest clones capture about 8.8% of the sample. The specimen sequenced was PBMCs. These receptors were collected from a human donor in good health (CMV status not recorded). Some clones in this sample may be carry-over from other donors' samples.

This clonotype was counted between two and nine times. V is TRBV4-1 and J is TRBJ2-1; possible D gene TRBD1, 6 bases. CDR3 size: 17 residues. Trimming cost V 4 bases and J 5 bases, with 21 bases left between them. Germline values: CDR1 MGHRA, CDR2 YSYEKL. CDR3 nucleotide sequence: TGCGCCAGCAGCCCCCCGGTCCTAGGGGGAAAACACAATGAGCAGTTCTTC. It encodes CASSPPVLGGKHNEQFF.

This clonotype was picked up many times. The CDR3 nucleotides are TGTGCCAGCAGCCGCACTAGCGGGGGCTCCTACAATGAGCAGTTCTTC. Amino acids: CASSRTSGGSYNEQFF. The rearrangement joins TRBV6-1 to TRBJ2-1, with 11 bases fitting TRBD2. CDR3 length: 16 amino acids. The germline V gene encodes CDR1 MNHNS and CDR2 SASEGT. V lost 6 bases and J lost 0; bases outside the gene matches: 4.

This clonotype was counted only a few times. The chain carries TRBV29-1 and TRBJ2-3, with D tentatively TRBD2 (5 bases). The CDR3 has 12 amino acids. V was pared by 8 bases and J by 1 base, with 10 bases between. Looked up from germline, CDR1 is SQVTM and CDR2 is ANQGSEA. The CDR3 sequence: CSYLEGTDTQYF. In nucleotides, the CDR3 is TGCAGCTATTTGGAGGGCACAGATACGCAGTATTTT.

This clonotype was seen a few times. V usage is TRBV20-1 and J usage is TRBJ2-1, with D maybe TRBD1 (6 bases). The CDR3 sequence is 14 residues long. Germline V lookup: CDR1 DFQATT, CDR2 SNEGSKA (reference sequence). Deletions cut 6 bases from V and 2 bases from J, with 14 bases between. The CDR3 protein is CSARTGRAYNEQFF. CDR3 nucleotides: TGCAGTGCCCGAACAGGGAGAGCCTACAATGAGCAGTTCTTC.

The chain joins TRBV3-1 to TRBJ2-1; TRBD1 might be the D (6 bases). V dropped 6 bases and J dropped 4 bases, with 10 bases sitting between them. The CDR3 has 13 residues. CDR1 and CDR2 (germline): LGHDT, YNNKEL (reference sequence). CDR3 in amino acids: CASRRTDYNEQFF. CDR3 bases: TGTGCCAGCAGACGGACAGATTACAATGAGCAGTTCTTC.

This clonotype turned up a few times. The rearrangement links TRBV27 to TRBJ2-2, with D perhaps matching TRBD2 (7 bases). Per the germline V gene, CDR1 is MNHEY and CDR2 is SMNVEV (reference sequence). The germline V and J ends were trimmed by 4 bases and 0 bases, with 12 bases remaining between them. The CDR3 is 16 amino acids. The CDR3 is CASSSRGGPNTGELFF. DNA for the CDR3: TGTGCCAGCAGTTCTCGCGGGGGCCCGAACACCGGGGAGCTGTTTTTT.

This clonotype has at least ten counts. The chain carries TRBV7-9 and TRBJ1-6; maybe TRBD1 (6 bases). Germline V gene data show CDR1 as SEHNR and CDR2 as FQNEAQ (reference sequence). Trimming cost V 3 bases and J 10 bases, with 10 bases left between them. The CDR3 is 13 residues long. CDR3 amino acids: CASSLGGPSPLHF. The CDR3 DNA reads as TGTGCCAGCAGCTTGGGGGGGCCCTCACCCCTCCACTTT.

On this clonotype itself: A much bigger clone sits one base away, suggesting this may be a read error. Here the CDR3 reads CASSFSGTKQPQQF. The CDR3 DNA reads TGTGCCAGCAGCTTTTCTGGGACCAAGCAGCCCCAGCAGTTT. This chain joins TRBV7-2 and TRBJ1-5; D is perhaps TRBD1 (5 bases). CDR3 length: 14 residues. CDR1 is SGHTA and CDR2 is FQGNSA in the germline V gene.

This clonotype was recorded many times. V gene TRBV30 combines with J gene TRBJ1-2; 7 bases map to TRBD1. The CDR3 is made up of 13 amino acids. Per germline, CDR1 GTSNPN and CDR2 SVGIG (reference sequence). J gave up 1 base and V 8 bases, and 7 bases lay outside the gene matches. CDR3 coding DNA: TGTGCCGGGAAGACAGGGAGTAACTATGGCTACACCTTC. As protein: CAGKTGSNYGYTF.

This clonotype was found many times. The chain joins TRBV4-1 to TRBJ1-2; D might be TRBD1 (6 bases). V was pared by 0 bases and J by 8 bases, with 19 bases between. CDR3 length: 16 residues. From germline, CDR1 is MGHRA and CDR2 YSYEKL. In nucleotides, the CDR3 is TGCGCCAGCAGCCAAGAAGTCCCGGGGGCGATGGGCGGCTACACCTTC. As protein: CASSQEVPGAMGGYTF.

This clonotype occurred a few times. The chain links TRBV6-2 or TRBV6-3 to TRBJ2-7; TRBD1 matches at 7 bases. Germline V lookup: CDR1 MNHEY, CDR2 SVGEGT. There are 14 residues in the CDR3. V lost 2 bases, J lost 4 bases, and 5 bases stayed unmatched. CDR3 DNA: TGTGCCAGCAGTTACGGGACAGAGGCTTACGAGCAGTACTTC. Translated, it gives CASSYGTEAYEQYF.

The chain is built from TRBV15 and TRBJ2-2; D unclear. The CDR3 has 14 amino acids. CDR1 is LNHNV and CDR2 is YYDKDF in the germline V gene (reference sequence). V was shortened by 4 bases and J by 5 bases, with 11 bases between the two germline ends. The CDR3 DNA sequence: TGTGCCACCAGCACCTACCCAGCGACCGGGGAGCTGTTTTTT. Protein sequence: CATSTYPATGELFF.

This clonotype was seen at least ten times. The CDR3 DNA reads as TGTGCCAGCAGTTTAAATGGGGTGAACACTGAAGCTTTCTTT. Translated, it gives CASSLNGVNTEAFF. The chain recombines TRBV28 with TRBJ1-1; D is unresolved. Trimming took off 2 bases at V and 0 bases at J, with 7 bases between the two ends. Germline-derived CDR1 and CDR2 are MDHEN and SYDVKM. This CDR3 has 14 amino acids.

The sample holds a few counts of this clonotype. The rearrangement joins TRBV5-1 to TRBJ2-6, with 10 positions matching TRBD1. Germline CDR1 reads SGHRS; CDR2 reads YFSETQ. CDR3 length: 17 residues. With 3 bases clipped from V and 2 bases from J, the junction kept 5 bases outside the gene matches. The DNA of the CDR3 is TGCGCCAGCAGCTCTAAGGACAGGGGGACTGGGGCCAACGTCCTGACTTTC. Translated: CASSSKDRGTGANVLTF.

This chain joins TRBV18 and TRBJ1-1; D perhaps matches TRBD1 (5 bases). V lost 3 bases and J lost 9, with 17 bases in between. Germline CDR1 KGHSH, CDR2 LQKENI. The CDR3 extends over 14 amino acids. The CDR3 region is CASSPSDTESQAFF. CDR3 coding DNA: TGTGCCAGCTCACCGTCGGACACCGAATCTCAAGCTTTCTTT.

The table lists this clonotype with a count of one. The genes are TRBV5-1 and TRBJ2-5, with TRBD1 matching over 7 bases. The CDR3 runs 16 residues. V was clipped by 0 bases and J by 2 bases; unmatched bases: 7. Germline CDR1 and CDR2: SGHRS and YFSETQ. CDR3 DNA: TGCGCCAGCAGCTTGGGAAGGGGGCTTAGGCAAGAGACCCAGTACTTC. Amino acids: CASSLGRGLRQETQYF.

The chain couples TRBV2 to TRBJ2-3; the D is unclear. Trimming took off 3 bases at V and 5 bases at J, with 12 bases between the two ends. This CDR3 has 14 residues. CDR1 and CDR2 from the germline V gene are SNHLY and FYNNEI. The CDR3 reads CASSDSPPGDTQYF. For the CDR3, the DNA is TGTGCCAGCAGTGATTCCCCCCCCGGAGATACGCAGTATTTT. Using reference TRBV2 and TRBJ2-3 for the parts outside the CDR3, the full variable domain is EPEVTQTPSHQVTQMGQEVILRCVPISNHLYFYWYRQILGQKVEFLVSFYNNEISEKSEIFDDQFSVERPDGSNFTLKIRSTKLEDSAMYFCASSDSPPGDTQYFGPGTRLTVL.

The rearrangement joins TRBV6-6 to TRBJ2-6; 8 nucleotides align to TRBD1. Germline V gene sequence: CDR1 MNHNY, CDR2 SVGAGI (reference sequence). The J segment lost 0 bases and the V segment lost 6 bases, leaving 10 bases of the junction unmatched. This CDR3 is 18 amino acids long. Written as DNA, the CDR3 is TGTGCCAGCAGGAGGACAGGGACGAGCCGCTCTGGGGCCAACGTCCTGACTTTC. As protein: CASRRTGTSRSGANVLTF.

V usage is TRBV13 and J usage is TRBJ2-7; possibly TRBD2 for D (6 bases). V lost 6 bases, J lost 5 bases, and 17 bases lay in between. The germline V gene encodes CDR1 PRHDT and CDR2 FYEKMQ (reference sequence). The CDR3 contains 14 residues. In nucleotides, the CDR3 is TGTGCCAGCAGGCGGGCCGGGGGTCGCCACGAGCAGTACTTC. Its protein is CASRRAGGRHEQYF.